The next 31 T cell receptor beta chains were all read from a single sample in a study of early T cells in non-severe SARS-CoV-2 infection. MiXCR, applied by TCRdb to the 5' RACE reads, yields one record per CDR3 protein. The sample lists fewer than 65,000 distinct CDR3 sequences; over 4.5% were seen once. This specimen consisted of whole blood, obtained at baseline. The receptors derive from an adult who was a healthcare worker with PCR-confirmed SARS-CoV-2 infection or an uninfected control (not recorded which).

This clonotype was found many times. The chain has TRBV4-1 and TRBJ1-6; a possible D gene is TRBD1 (5 bases). CDR1 and CDR2 (germline): MGHRA, YSYEKL. This CDR3 is built from 18 residues. Trimming removed 1 base at V and 7 bases at J, with 20 bases between. CDR3 in DNA: TGCGCCAGCAGCCAAGCTCCAGGCAGCAGGGTGGGGAATTCACCCCTCCACTTT. It is translated as CASSQAPGSRVGNSPLHF.

This clonotype turned up a few times. The rearrangement links TRBV12-3 or TRBV12-4 to TRBJ2-3; D not certain. The CDR3 has 11 amino acids. V dropped 4 bases and J dropped 8 bases, with 7 bases sitting between them. In nucleotides, the CDR3 is TGTGCCAGCAGTTCCGCTAGTACGCAGTATTTT. Amino acid sequence: CASSSASTQYF.

This clonotype was observed many times. This chain joins TRBV3-1 and TRBJ1-2; 7 bases match TRBD1. V lost 3 bases, J lost 10 bases, and 8 bases stayed unmatched. The germline V gene has CDR1 LGHDT and CDR2 YNNKEL (reference sequence). The CDR3 covers 13 residues. The CDR3 DNA reads as TGTGCCAGCAGCCAGTTAGGGGGCAAAGTCTACACCTTC. Translated: CASSQLGGKVYTF.

To note about this clonotype: At one boundary the junction diverges from the germline segment, which might be a read error. The chain uses TRBV6-5 and TRBJ2-1; D is tentatively TRBD1 or TRBD2 (5 bases each). CDR3 length equals 15 residues. Germline V gene data show CDR1 as MNHEY and CDR2 as SVGAGI. The CDR3 region is CASSYGGPPLERQLF. In DNA form, the CDR3 reads TGTGCCAGCAGTTACGGGGGACCACCTTTAGAGAGGCAGCTCTTC.

Ten or more counts support this clonotype. V and J are TRBV5-5 and TRBJ1-4; D remains ambiguous. The germline V gene encodes CDR1 SGHKS and CDR2 YYEKEE (reference sequence). Trimming pared 1 base from V and 7 bases from J, leaving 5 bases between. The length of the CDR3 is 12 residues. The CDR3 here is CASSLIGEKLFF. The DNA of the CDR3 is TGTGCCAGCAGCTTGATTGGTGAAAAACTGTTTTTT.

Only a few counts were recorded for this clonotype. The V gene is TRBV20-1, the J gene TRBJ2-1, with 7 bases aligning to TRBD2. CDR3 length: 15 amino acids. Per germline, CDR1 DFQATT and CDR2 SNEGSKA (reference sequence). Germline trimming cut 0 bases from V and 3 bases from J; bases unmatched to any gene: 5. This CDR3 reads CSARDLAVIYNEQFF. The CDR3 DNA follows: TGCAGTGCTAGAGATCTAGCGGTGATCTACAATGAGCAGTTCTTC.

This clonotype was observed at least ten times. The chain has TRBV5-6 and TRBJ2-7, with a weak D call TRBD2 (5 bases). Between the trimmed V and J ends, which lost 3 bases and 0 bases, there was a span of 10 bases. The CDR3 sequence is 14 residues long. Germline V gives CDR1 SGHDT, CDR2 YYEEEE. In nucleotides, the CDR3 is TGTGCCAGCAGCTACGGACTGTACTCCTACGAGCAGTACTTC. It codes for CASSYGLYSYEQYF.

This clonotype was found many times. V is TRBV11-2 and J is TRBJ2-1; no definite D call. There are 15 residues in the CDR3. V was clipped by 4 bases and J by 4 bases, with 14 bases between them. Germline CDR1 SGHAT, CDR2 FQNNGV. CDR3 amino acids: CASSSTPGTYNEQFF. For the CDR3, the DNA is TGTGCCAGCAGCTCCACACCGGGTACTTACAATGAGCAGTTCTTC.

This clonotype was found many times. This sequence joins TRBV20-1 and TRBJ2-3; 12 nucleotides match TRBD2. The CDR3 sequence is 16 residues long. CDR1 and CDR2 from the germline V gene are DFQATT and SNEGSKA (reference sequence). The CDR3 loop is CSAPLAGGRIEGTQYF. Written as DNA, the CDR3 is TGCAGCGCCCCTCTAGCGGGAGGGCGGATAGAGGGTACGCAGTATTTT.

The chain links TRBV5-6 to TRBJ1-2, with a tentative D call TRBD1 (5 bases). Trimming stripped 6 bases from V and 4 bases from J, with 19 bases between. Germline V gene lookup returns CDR1 SGHDT and CDR2 YYEEEE. CDR3 length: 15 residues. The CDR3 loop is CASTHLMGGSYGYTF. The CDR3 nucleotides are TGTGCCAGCACGCACTTAATGGGGGGGTCCTATGGCTACACCTTC.

This clonotype was counted ten times or more. V usage is TRBV14 and J usage is TRBJ2-1, with no clear D. The CDR3 runs to 20 residues. Looked up from germline, CDR1 is SGHDN and CDR2 is FVKESK. Trimming pared 2 bases from V and 3 bases from J, leaving 26 bases between. Written as DNA, the CDR3 is TGTGCCAGCAGCCAACCATCTAGGGTAAACGGGCCTATGGGCTACAATGAGCAGTTCTTC. Translation: CASSQPSRVNGPMGYNEQFF.

This clonotype came up a few times. V is TRBV6-1 and J is TRBJ2-6; D might be TRBD1 (5 bases). Germline lookup yields CDR1 MNHNS and CDR2 SASEGT. The V end lost 9 bases, the J end lost 1 base, and 13 bases lay between the germline ends. The CDR3 sequence is 15 residues long. CDR3 coding DNA: TGTGCCAGTAGAACAGGAGCTTCTGGGGCCAACGTCCTGACTTTC. Protein: CASRTGASGANVLTF.

This clonotype was counted ten times or more. The J gene is TRBJ2-1, the V gene TRBV18; tentatively, D is TRBD1 (6 bases). V dropped 6 bases and J dropped 7 bases, with 19 bases sitting between them. Germline CDR1 reads KGHSH; CDR2 reads LQKENI. CDR3 length: 15 amino acids. The CDR3 here is CASSFEQGSSNEQFF. Written as DNA, the CDR3 is TGTGCCAGCTCTTTCGAACAGGGCTCTTCAAATGAGCAGTTCTTC.

The chain recombines TRBV7-2 with TRBJ2-5; the match to TRBD1 covers 8 bases. Trimming removed 1 base from V and 9 bases from J; junction bases left unmatched: 7. Per germline, CDR1 SGHTA and CDR2 FQGNSA. The CDR3 is 14 residues long. CDR3 coding DNA: TGTGCCAGCAGCTTAGAGGGCAGGGGGCGTGCCCAGTACTTC. This codes for CASSLEGRGRAQYF.

The gene calls are TRBV20-1 and TRBJ2-6; no firm D call. Trimming took off 6 bases at V and 0 bases at J, with 6 bases between the two ends. CDR1 is DFQATT and CDR2 is SNEGSKA in the germline V gene (reference sequence). The CDR3 loop spans 13 amino acids. The CDR3 DNA reads as TGCAGTGCCGCGTACTCTGGGGCCAACGTCCTGACTTTC. Encoded protein: CSAAYSGANVLTF.

The V and J genes are TRBV27 and TRBJ2-7; 7 bases line up with TRBD1. The germline V gene encodes CDR1 MNHEY and CDR2 SMNVEV (reference sequence). The CDR3 spans 14 residues. After removal of 7 bases from V and 0 bases from J, the junction contained 6 bases not matched to a gene. DNA for the CDR3: TGTGCCAGCACCCGGACAGGCCTCTCCTACGAGCAGTACTTC. It codes for CASTRTGLSYEQYF.

The chain combines TRBV6-1 with TRBJ1-5; no clear D. The CDR3 spans 16 residues. Germline loops: CDR1 MNHNS, CDR2 SASEGT. V lost 0 bases and J lost 3, with 12 bases in between. The CDR3 is CASSEAFGKLNQPQHF. The CDR3 nucleotides are TGTGCCAGCAGTGAAGCCTTCGGGAAACTCAATCAGCCCCAGCATTTT.

The rearrangement uses TRBV7-2 and TRBJ1-2, with D hard to call. The CDR3 has 12 residues. Germline loops: CDR1 SGHTA, CDR2 FQGNSA. The V end lost 5 bases, the J end lost 4 bases, and 8 bases lay between the germline ends. CDR3 amino acids: CASSAQIYGYTF. DNA for the CDR3: TGTGCCAGCAGCGCCCAAATCTATGGCTACACCTTC.

V usage is TRBV29-1 and J usage is TRBJ2-5; D is ambiguous. The CDR3 totals 13 residues. Germline CDR1 reads SQVTM; CDR2 reads ANQGSEA. V lost 7 bases to trimming and J lost 1 base, with 13 bases between them. The CDR3 protein is CSGSSTSQETQYF. In nucleotides, the CDR3 is TGCAGCGGTAGCAGCACCTCCCAAGAGACCCAGTACTTC.

Ten or more counts support this clonotype. This chain uses TRBV4-3 with TRBJ2-3; no clear D gene. The CDR3 consists of 15 residues. Trimming removed 1 base at V and 0 bases at J, with 8 bases between. From germline, CDR1 is LGHNA and CDR2 YSLEER. The CDR3 DNA sequence: TGCGCCAGCAGCCAAGTTGGATTTAGCACAGATACGCAGTATTTT. This codes for CASSQVGFSTDTQYF.

The table lists this clonotype with a few counts. The rearrangement joins TRBV11-2 to TRBJ2-4, with D unclear. The CDR3 has 10 residues. Germline-derived CDR1 and CDR2 are SGHAT and FQNNGV. The germline V and J ends were trimmed by 4 bases and 10 bases, with 5 bases remaining between them. The CDR3 spells CASSWMIQYF. CDR3 coding DNA: TGTGCCAGCAGCTGGATGATTCAGTACTTC. Drawing the rest from reference TRBV11-2 and TRBJ2-4, the complete variable domain is EAGVAQSPRYKIIEKRQSVAFWCNPISGHATLYWYQQILGQGPKLLIQFQNNGVVDDSQLPKDRFSAERLKGVDSTLKIQPAKLEDSAVYLCASSWMIQYFGAGTRLSVL.

The chain recombines TRBV30 with TRBJ1-1; D unresolved. V lost 2 bases to trimming and J lost 8 bases, with 9 bases between them. The CDR3 runs to 11 residues. In germline, CDR1 is GTSNPN, CDR2 SVGIG (reference sequence). The CDR3 nucleotides are TGTGCCTGGAGTTTAGTACAGGAAGCTTTCTTT. Its translation is CAWSLVQEAFF.

This clonotype has a count of ten or more. The rearrangement links TRBV20-1 to TRBJ2-7, with D possibly TRBD1 on 6 matching bases. Deletions cut 6 bases from V and 3 bases from J, with 15 bases between. CDR3 size: 13 residues. The germline V gene encodes CDR1 DFQATT and CDR2 SNEGSKA (reference sequence). CDR3 in amino acids: CSAPIDRYYEQYF. The CDR3 region has the DNA TGCAGTGCCCCAATCGACAGGTACTACGAGCAGTACTTC.

This clonotype was found many times. V usage is TRBV20-1 and J usage is TRBJ1-2, with 7 bases matching TRBD1. Germline CDR1 DFQATT, CDR2 SNEGSKA (reference sequence). V shed 0 bases, J shed 4 bases, and the junction held 5 bases outside the gene matches. This CDR3 spans 14 amino acids. The CDR3 spells CSARDQGEGYGYTF. The CDR3, as DNA: TGCAGTGCTAGAGATCAGGGGGAAGGCTATGGCTACACCTTC.

This clonotype was observed many times. V gene TRBV6-2 or TRBV6-3 combines with J gene TRBJ2-2; D remains ambiguous. The CDR3 is made up of 13 amino acids. Between the trimmed V and J ends, which lost 7 bases and 9 bases, there was a span of 15 bases. Germline-derived CDR1 and CDR2 are MNHEY and SVGEGT. CDR3 coding DNA: TGTGCCAGCACGTCGGCCGCGACCCGGGAGCTGTTTTTT. This gives the protein CASTSAATRELFF.

This clonotype was picked up many times. The chain has TRBV7-6 and TRBJ2-2; D unclear. V was shortened by 1 base and J by 2 bases, with 8 bases between the two germline ends. CDR1 SGHVS and CDR2 FNYEAQ come from the germline V gene. The CDR3 runs to 15 residues. CDR3 loop: CASSLEATNTGELFF. As DNA, the CDR3 is TGTGCCAGCAGCTTAGAGGCGACAAACACCGGGGAGCTGTTTTTT.

This clonotype was observed at least ten times. The chain uses TRBV29-1 and TRBJ1-5; D not resolved. Germline values: CDR1 SQVTM, CDR2 ANQGSEA. The ends were cut back, 4 bases at V and 5 bases at J, with 12 bases in the middle. This CDR3 contains 13 residues. In nucleotides, the CDR3 is TGCAGCGTTGCAAAACGCAGAGATCAGCCCCAGCATTTT. It codes for CSVAKRRDQPQHF.

This clonotype occurred a few times. V and J are TRBV27 and TRBJ2-5; 12 bases map to TRBD2. The CDR3 loop spans 16 amino acids. Germline CDR1 MNHEY, CDR2 SMNVEV (reference sequence). Trimming at V came to 5 bases and at J to 1 base, leaving 5 bases not matched to a gene. CDR3 bases: TGTGCCAGCAGTCCCCAACTAGCGGGAGGCCAAGAGACCCAGTACTTC. Translating it yields CASSPQLAGGQETQYF.

The V call is TRBV29-1, the J call TRBJ2-1; D remains unclear. Per the germline V gene, CDR1 is SQVTM and CDR2 is ANQGSEA. CDR3 length: 13 amino acids. V gave up 0 bases and J gave up 7 bases, with 10 bases separating them. CDR3 sequence (DNA): TGCAGCGTTGAAGATCTTCAAAGGAATGAGCAGTTCTTC. It translates to CSVEDLQRNEQFF.

This clonotype was counted many times. This rearrangement joins TRBV6-1 to TRBJ1-5, with no clear D. The ends were cut back, 8 bases at V and 2 bases at J, with 10 bases in the middle. This CDR3 is 13 amino acids long. Germline-derived CDR1 and CDR2 are MNHNS and SASEGT. CDR3 nucleotides: TGTGCCAGCGCCCGGGAGGGCAATCAGCCCCAGCATTTT. This codes for CASAREGNQPQHF.

This clonotype was recorded a few times. V gene TRBV29-1 combines with J gene TRBJ2-3; TRBD2 matches at 9 bases. Trimming at V came to 7 bases and at J to 2 bases, leaving 10 bases not matched to a gene. CDR1 is SQVTM and CDR2 is ANQGSEA in the germline V gene. The CDR3 sequence is 15 residues long. DNA for the CDR3: TGCAGCGGGGGACTAGCAGCATCCCACACAGATACGCAGTATTTT. It specifies CSGGLAASHTDTQYF.